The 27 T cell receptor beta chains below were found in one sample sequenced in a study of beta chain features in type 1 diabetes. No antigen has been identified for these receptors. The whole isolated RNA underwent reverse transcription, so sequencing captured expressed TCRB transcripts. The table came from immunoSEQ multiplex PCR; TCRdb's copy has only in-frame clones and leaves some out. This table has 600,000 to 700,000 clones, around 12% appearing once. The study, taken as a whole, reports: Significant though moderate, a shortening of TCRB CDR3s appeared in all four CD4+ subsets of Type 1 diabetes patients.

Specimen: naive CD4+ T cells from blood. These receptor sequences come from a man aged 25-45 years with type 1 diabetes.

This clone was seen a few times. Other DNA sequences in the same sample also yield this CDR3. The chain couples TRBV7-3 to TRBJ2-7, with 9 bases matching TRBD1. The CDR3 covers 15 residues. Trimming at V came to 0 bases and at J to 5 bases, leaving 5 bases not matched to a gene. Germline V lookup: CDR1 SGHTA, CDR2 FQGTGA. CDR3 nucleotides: TGTGCCAGCAGCTTAACGGGACAGGGTTCGCACGAGCAGTACTTC. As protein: CASSLTGQGSHEQYF.

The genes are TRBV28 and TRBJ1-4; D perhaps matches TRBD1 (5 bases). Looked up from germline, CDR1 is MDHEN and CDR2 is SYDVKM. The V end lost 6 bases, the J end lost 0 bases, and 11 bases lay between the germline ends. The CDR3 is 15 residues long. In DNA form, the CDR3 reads TGTGCCAGCAGCTACCCGGGGGCAACTAATGAAAAACTGTTTTTT. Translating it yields CASSYPGATNEKLFF.

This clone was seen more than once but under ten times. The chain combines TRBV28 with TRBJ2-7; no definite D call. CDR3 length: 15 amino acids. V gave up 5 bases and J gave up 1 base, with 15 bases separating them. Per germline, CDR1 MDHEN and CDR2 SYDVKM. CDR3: CASSPGVGLSYEQYF. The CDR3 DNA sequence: TGTGCCAGCAGTCCTGGGGTGGGCCTGTCCTACGAGCAGTACTTC. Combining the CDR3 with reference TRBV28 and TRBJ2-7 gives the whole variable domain DVKVTQSSRYLVKRTGEKVFLECVQDMDHENMFWYRQDPGLGLRLIYFSYDVKMKEKGDIPEGYSVSREKKERFSLILESASTNQTSMYLCASSPGVGLSYEQYFGPGTRLTVT.

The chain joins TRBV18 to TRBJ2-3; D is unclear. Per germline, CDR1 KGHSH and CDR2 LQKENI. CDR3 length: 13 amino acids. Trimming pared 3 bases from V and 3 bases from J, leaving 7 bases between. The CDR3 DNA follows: TGTGCCAGCTCACCTAAGAAGACAGATACGCAGTATTTT. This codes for CASSPKKTDTQYF.

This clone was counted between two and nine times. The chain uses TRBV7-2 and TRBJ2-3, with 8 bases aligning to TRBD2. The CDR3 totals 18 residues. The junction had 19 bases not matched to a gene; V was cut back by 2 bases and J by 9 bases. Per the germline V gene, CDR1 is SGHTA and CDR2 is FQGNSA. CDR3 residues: CASSLKAFGGATPPTQYF. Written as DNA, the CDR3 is TGTGCCAGCAGCTTAAAGGCATTCGGGGGGGCCACTCCCCCCACGCAGTATTTT. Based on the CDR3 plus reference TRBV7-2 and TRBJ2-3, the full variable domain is GAGVSQSPSNKVTEKGKDVELRCDPISGHTALYWYRQSLGQGLEFLIYFQGNSAPDKSGLPSDRFSAERTGGSVSTLTIQRTQQEDSAVYLCASSLKAFGGATPPTQYFGPGTRLTVL.

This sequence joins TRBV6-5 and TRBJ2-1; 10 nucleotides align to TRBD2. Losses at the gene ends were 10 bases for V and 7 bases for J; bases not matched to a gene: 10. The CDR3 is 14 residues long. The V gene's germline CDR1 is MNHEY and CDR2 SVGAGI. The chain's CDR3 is CATRGSGGSNEQFF. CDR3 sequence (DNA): TGTGCCACCAGGGGTAGCGGGGGGTCTAATGAGCAGTTCTTC.

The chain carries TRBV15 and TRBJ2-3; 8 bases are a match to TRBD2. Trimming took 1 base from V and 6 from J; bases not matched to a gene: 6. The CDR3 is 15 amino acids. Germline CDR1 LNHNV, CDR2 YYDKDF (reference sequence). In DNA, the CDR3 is TGTGCCACCAGCAGAGGAGCGGGGGCGGGGGATACGCAGTATTTT. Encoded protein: CATSRGAGAGDTQYF.

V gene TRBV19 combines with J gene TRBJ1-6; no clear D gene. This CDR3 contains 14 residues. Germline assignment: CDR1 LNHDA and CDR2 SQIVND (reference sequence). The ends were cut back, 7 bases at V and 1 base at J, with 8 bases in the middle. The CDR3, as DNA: TGTGCCAGTAAGGAGGCGTCCTATAATTCACCCCTCCACTTT. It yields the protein CASKEASYNSPLHF.

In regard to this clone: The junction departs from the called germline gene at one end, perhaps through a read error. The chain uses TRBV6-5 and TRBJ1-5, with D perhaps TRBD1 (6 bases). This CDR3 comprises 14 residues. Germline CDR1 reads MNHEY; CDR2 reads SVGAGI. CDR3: CASGYNRADQPQHF. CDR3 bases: TGTGCCAGCGGTTATAACAGGGCGGATCAGCCCCAGCATTTT.

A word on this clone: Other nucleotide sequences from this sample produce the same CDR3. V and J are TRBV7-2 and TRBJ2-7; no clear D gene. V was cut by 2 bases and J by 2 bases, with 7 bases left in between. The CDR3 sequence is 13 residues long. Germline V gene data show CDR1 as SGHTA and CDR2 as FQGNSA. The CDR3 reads CASSLLTTYEQYF. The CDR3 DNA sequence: TGTGCCAGCAGCTTACTCACCACCTACGAGCAGTACTTC.

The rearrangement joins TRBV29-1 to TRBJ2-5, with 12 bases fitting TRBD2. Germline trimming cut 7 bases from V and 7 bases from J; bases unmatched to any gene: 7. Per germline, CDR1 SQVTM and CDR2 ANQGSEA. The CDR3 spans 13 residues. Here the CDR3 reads CSEKLAGGGTQYF. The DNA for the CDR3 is TGCAGCGAAAAACTAGCGGGGGGCGGGACCCAGTACTTC. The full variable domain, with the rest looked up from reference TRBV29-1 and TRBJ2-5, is SAVISQKPSRDICQRGTSLTIQCQVDSQVTMMFWYRQQPGQSLTLIATANQGSEATYESGFVIDKFPISRPNLTFSTLTVSNMSPEDSSIYLCSEKLAGGGTQYFGPGTRLLVL.

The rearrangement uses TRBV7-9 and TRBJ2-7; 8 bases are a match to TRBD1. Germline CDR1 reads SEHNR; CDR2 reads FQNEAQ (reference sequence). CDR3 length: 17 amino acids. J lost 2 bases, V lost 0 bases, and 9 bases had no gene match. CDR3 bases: TGTGCCAGCAGCTTAGCGGGACCGGGACAGGAAACCTACGAGCAGTACTTC. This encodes CASSLAGPGQETYEQYF.

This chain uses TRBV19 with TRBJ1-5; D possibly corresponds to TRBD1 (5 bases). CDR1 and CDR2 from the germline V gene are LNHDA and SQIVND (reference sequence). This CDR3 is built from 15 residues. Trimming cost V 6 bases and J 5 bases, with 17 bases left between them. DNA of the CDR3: TGTGCCAGTAGGCCAAACAGGATCGCGGATCAGCCCCAGCATTTT. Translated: CASRPNRIADQPQHF.

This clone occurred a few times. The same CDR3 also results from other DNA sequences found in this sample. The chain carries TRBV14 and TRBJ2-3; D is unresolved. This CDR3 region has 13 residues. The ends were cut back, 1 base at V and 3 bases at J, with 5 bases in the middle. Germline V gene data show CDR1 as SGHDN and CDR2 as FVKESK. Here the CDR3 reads CASSQGGTDTQYF. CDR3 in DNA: TGTGCCAGCAGCCAAGGAGGAACAGATACGCAGTATTTT.

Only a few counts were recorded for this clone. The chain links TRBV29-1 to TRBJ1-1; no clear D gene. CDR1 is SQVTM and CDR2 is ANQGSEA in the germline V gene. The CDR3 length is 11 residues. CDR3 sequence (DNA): TGCAGTCTACGTAGGAACACTGAAGCTTTCTTT. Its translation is CSLRRNTEAFF.

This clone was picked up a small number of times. For the CDR3, the DNA is TGTGCCAGCAGTGAATTTAAGGGGCGATATAACACCGGGGAGCTGTTTTTT. Protein product: CASSEFKGRYNTGELFF. V usage is TRBV25-1 and J usage is TRBJ2-2; maybe TRBD1 (5 bases). The CDR3 totals 17 residues. The V end was cut by 1 base, the J end by 2 bases, with 14 bases between. The germline gives CDR1 MGHDK, CDR2 SYGVNS.

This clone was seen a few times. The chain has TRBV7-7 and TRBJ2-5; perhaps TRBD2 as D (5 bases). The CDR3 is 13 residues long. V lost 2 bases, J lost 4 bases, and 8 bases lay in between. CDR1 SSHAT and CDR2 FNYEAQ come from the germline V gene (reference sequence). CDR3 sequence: CASSLTRRETQYF. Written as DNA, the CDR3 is TGTGCCAGCAGCTTAACTAGACGAGAGACCCAGTACTTC.

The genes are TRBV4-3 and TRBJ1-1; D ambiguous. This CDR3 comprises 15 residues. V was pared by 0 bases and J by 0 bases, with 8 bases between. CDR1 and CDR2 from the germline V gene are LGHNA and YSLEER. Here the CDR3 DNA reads TGCGCCAGCAGCCAAGAGCCAGTATTGAACACTGAAGCTTTCTTT. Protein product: CASSQEPVLNTEAFF.

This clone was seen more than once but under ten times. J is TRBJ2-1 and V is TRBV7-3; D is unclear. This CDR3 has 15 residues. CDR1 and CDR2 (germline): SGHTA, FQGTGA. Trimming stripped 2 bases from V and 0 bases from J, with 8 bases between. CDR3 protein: CASSLEFASYNEQFF. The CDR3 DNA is TGTGCCAGCAGCTTAGAGTTTGCCTCCTACAATGAGCAGTTCTTC.

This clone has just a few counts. The CDR3 region is CASSELLELTDTQYF. As DNA, the CDR3 is TGTGCCAGCAGTGAACTTCTAGAGTTAACAGATACGCAGTATTTT. The rearrangement uses TRBV14 and TRBJ2-3; D is uncertain. V lost 6 bases and J 3 bases, leaving 16 bases between the germline ends. CDR3 length: 15 amino acids. The germline V gene has CDR1 SGHDN and CDR2 FVKESK.

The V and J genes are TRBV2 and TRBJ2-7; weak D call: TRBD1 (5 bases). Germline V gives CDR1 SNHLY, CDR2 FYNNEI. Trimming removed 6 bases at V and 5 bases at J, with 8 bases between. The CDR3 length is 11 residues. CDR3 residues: CASRAGNEQYF. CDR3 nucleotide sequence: TGTGCCAGCAGGGCAGGGAACGAGCAGTACTTC.

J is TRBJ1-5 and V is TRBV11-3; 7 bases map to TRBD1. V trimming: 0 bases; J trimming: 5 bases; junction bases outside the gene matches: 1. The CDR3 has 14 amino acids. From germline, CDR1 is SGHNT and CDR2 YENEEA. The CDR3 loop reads CASSLETGHQPQHF. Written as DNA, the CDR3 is TGTGCCAGCAGCTTAGAGACAGGGCATCAGCCCCAGCATTTT.

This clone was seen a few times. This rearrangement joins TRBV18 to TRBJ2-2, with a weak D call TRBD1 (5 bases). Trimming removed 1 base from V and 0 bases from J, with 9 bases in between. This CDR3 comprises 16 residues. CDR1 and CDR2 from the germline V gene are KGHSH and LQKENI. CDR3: CASSPLQGANTGELFF. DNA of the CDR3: TGTGCCAGCTCACCACTGCAGGGCGCGAACACCGGGGAGCTGTTTTTT.

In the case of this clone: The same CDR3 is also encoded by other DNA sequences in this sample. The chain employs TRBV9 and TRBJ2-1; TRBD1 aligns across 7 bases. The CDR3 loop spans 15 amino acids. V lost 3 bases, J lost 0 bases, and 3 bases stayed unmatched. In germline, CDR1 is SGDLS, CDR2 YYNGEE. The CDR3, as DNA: TGTGCCAGCAGCGGAGGGGGCAGCTCCTACAATGAGCAGTTCTTC. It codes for CASSGGGSSYNEQFF. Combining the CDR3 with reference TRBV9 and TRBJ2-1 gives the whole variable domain DSGVTQTPKHLITATGQRVTLRCSPRSGDLSVYWYQQSLDQGLQFLIQYYNGEERAKGNILERFSAQQFPDLHSELNLSSLELGDSALYFCASSGGGSSYNEQFFGPGTRLTVL.

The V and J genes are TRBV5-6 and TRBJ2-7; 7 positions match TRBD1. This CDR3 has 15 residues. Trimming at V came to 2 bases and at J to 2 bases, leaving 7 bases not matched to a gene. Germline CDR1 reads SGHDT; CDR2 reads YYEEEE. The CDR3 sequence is CASSFRGQAAYEQYF. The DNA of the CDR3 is TGTGCCAGCAGCTTCCGCGGACAGGCAGCCTACGAGCAGTACTTC.

CDR3 in amino acids: CAWRRQGSNEKLFF. The CDR3 coding sequence is TGTGCCTGGCGCAGGCAAGGTTCTAATGAAAAACTGTTTTTT. The chain is built from TRBV30 and TRBJ1-4, with D uncertain. CDR1 and CDR2 (germline): GTSNPN, SVGIG (reference sequence). V lost 5 bases, J lost 3 bases, and 13 bases lay in between. This CDR3 region has 14 residues.

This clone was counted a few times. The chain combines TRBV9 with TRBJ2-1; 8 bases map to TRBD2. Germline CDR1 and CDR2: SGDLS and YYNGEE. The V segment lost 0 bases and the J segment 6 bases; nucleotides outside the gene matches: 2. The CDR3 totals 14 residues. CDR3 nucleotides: TGTGCCAGCAGCGTAGAGAGCGGGGGCAATGAGCAGTTCTTC. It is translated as CASSVESGGNEQFF.